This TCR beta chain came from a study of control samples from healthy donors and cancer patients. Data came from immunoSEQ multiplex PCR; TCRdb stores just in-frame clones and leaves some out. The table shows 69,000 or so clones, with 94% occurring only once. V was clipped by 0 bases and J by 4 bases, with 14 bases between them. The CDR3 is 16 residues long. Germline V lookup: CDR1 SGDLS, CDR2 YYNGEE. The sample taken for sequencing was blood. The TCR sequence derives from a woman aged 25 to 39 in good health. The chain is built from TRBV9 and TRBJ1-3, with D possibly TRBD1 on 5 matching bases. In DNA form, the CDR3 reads TGTGCCAGCAGCGTAGCGGGGGTGGGGACGGGAAACACCATATATTTT. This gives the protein CASSVAGVGTGNTIYF. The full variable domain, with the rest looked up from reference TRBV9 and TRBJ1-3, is DSGVTQTPKHLITATGQRVTLRCSPRSGDLSVYWYQQSLDQGLQFLIQYYNGEERAKGNILERFSAQQFPDLHSELNLSSLELGDSALYFCASSVAGVGTGNTIYFGEGSWLTVV.